Given below is one T cell receptor beta chain in context. This entry comes from a study of blood T cell repertoires in COVID-19. Across the study: PBMCs, B-cell-depleted T cells, or T cells provided the cDNA or gDNA that made up the material.

Profiled with immunoSEQ multiplex PCR; TCRdb holds only in-frame clones, not every one. The profile shows approximately 200,000 clones, around 80% of them singletons. Followed over time, Seattle patients had been enrolled while infection was active. V lost 4 bases, J lost 11 bases, and 9 bases stayed unmatched. The CDR3 is 12 residues long. CDR1 is SQVTM, CDR2 ANQGSEA, per germline. The TCR sequence derives from a woman aged 80 or older with COVID-19, enrolled during active disease. The sequencing sample was made of peripheral blood. The J gene is TRBJ1-1, the V gene TRBV29-1; 8 bases map to TRBD1. CDR3: CSVVDQGASAFF. For the CDR3, the DNA is TGCAGCGTTGTCGATCAGGGGGCGAGCGCTTTCTTT.